This TCR beta chain was retrieved from a study of Graves' ophthalmopathy and Graves' hyperthyroidism. Study conclusions and caveats: Blood also harbored most expanded thyroid clonotypes above 0.001 frequency. Sensitivity of 87.88% and specificity of 65% to 83% were achieved when a 13-signature model separated ophthalmopathy from stable hyperthyroidism.

Those donors who had ophthalmopathy presented with moderate-to-severe activity, a CAS of ≥3, a NOSPECS of ≥4 and a duration under 3 months. Each diagnosis was determined on the basis of clinical symptoms, serum thyroxine, TRAb, thyroid ultrasound and orbital computed tomography. CDR3 length: 16 amino acids. From germline, CDR1 is SGDLS and CDR2 YYNGEE. V was cut by 0 bases and J by 3 bases, with 16 bases left in between. As the template, RNA transcripts were used to amplify TCR beta CDR3 regions. Amplification began with first-round RT-PCR using HTBI primers, then second-round multiplex PCR was performed. Each CDR3 protein gets one entry after TCRdb re-called the multiplex PCR reads with MiXCR. The sample has hundreds of thousands of distinct CDR3 sequences; 35% to 50% are singletons. In the case of this clonotype: The antigen remains undetermined.

The chain carries TRBV9 and TRBJ2-7, with a possible D match to TRBD1 (5 bases). The clonotype comes from an adult man with Graves' ophthalmopathy. Sequencing input: peripheral blood. The CDR3 reads CASSVGLGAKSYEQYF. The CDR3 region has the DNA TGTGCCAGCAGCGTAGGACTTGGGGCTAAAAGCTACGAGCAGTACTTC.